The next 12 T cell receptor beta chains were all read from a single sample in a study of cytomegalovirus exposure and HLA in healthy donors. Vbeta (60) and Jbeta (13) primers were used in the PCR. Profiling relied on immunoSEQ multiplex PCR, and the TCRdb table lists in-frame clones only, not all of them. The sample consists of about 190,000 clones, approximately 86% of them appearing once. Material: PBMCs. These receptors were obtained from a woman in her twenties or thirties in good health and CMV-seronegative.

The CDR3 region is CASSLGGADTQYF. CDR3 bases: TGTGCCAGCAGCCTAGGGGGCGCAGATACGCAGTATTTT. The gene calls are TRBV7-6 and TRBJ2-3; 7 bases map to TRBD1. This CDR3 has 13 residues. Trimming cost V 5 bases and J 4 bases; bases outside gene matches: 3. CDR1 SGHVS and CDR2 FNYEAQ come from the germline V gene.

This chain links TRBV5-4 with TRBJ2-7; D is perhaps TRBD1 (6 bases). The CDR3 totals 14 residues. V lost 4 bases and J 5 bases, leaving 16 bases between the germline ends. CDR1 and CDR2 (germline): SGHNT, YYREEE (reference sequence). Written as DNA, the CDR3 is TGTGCCAGCAGCGCCGTAGGCAGGGACAACGAGCAGTACTTC. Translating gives CASSAVGRDNEQYF.

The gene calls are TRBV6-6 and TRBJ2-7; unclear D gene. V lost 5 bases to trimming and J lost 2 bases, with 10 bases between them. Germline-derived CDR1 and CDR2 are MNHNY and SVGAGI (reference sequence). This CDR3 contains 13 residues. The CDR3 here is CASSVGPTYEQYF. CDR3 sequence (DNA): TGTGCCAGCAGTGTGGGCCCTACCTACGAGCAGTACTTC.

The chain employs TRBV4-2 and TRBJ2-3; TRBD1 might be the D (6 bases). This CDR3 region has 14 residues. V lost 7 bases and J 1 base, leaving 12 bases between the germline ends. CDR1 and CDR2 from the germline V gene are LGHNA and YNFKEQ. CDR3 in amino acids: CASNSRQGTDTQYF. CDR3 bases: TGTGCCAGCAATTCCAGACAGGGCACAGATACGCAGTATTTT.

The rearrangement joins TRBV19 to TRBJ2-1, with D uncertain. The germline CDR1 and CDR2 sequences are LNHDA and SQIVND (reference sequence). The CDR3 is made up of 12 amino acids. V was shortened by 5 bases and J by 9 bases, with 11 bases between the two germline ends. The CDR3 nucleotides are TGTGCCAGTAGTTCCCCCATGAGTGAGCAGTTCTTC. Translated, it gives CASSSPMSEQFF.

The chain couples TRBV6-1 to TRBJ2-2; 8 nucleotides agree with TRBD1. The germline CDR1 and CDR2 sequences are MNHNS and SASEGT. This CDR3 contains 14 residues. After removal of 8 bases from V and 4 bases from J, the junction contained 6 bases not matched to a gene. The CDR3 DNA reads TGTGCCAGCCAAAGGACAGGGACCACCGGGGAGCTGTTTTTT. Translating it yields CASQRTGTTGELFF.

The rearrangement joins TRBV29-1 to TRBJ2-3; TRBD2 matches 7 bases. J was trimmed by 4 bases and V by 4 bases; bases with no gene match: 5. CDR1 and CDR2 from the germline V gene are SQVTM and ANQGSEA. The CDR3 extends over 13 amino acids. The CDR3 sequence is CSVAAGVADTQYF. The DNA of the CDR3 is TGCAGCGTTGCGGCGGGAGTGGCAGATACGCAGTATTTT.

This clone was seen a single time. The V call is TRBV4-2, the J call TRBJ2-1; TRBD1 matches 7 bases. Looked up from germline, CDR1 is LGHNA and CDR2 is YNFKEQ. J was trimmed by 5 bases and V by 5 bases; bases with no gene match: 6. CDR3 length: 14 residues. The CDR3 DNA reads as TGTGCCAGCAGCGACGACAGGGACCACAATGAGCAGTTCTTC. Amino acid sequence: CASSDDRDHNEQFF.

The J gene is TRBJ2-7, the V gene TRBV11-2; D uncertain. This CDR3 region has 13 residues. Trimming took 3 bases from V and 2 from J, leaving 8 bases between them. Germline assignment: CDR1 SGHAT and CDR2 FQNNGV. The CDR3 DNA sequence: TGTGCCAGCAGCTTCCAAACTCCCTACGAGCAGTACTTC. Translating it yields CASSFQTPYEQYF.

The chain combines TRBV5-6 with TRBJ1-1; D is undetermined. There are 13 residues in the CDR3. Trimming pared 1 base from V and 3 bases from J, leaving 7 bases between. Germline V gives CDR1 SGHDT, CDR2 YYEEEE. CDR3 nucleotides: TGTGCCAGCAGCTTGCTAGTCGACACTGAAGCTTTCTTT. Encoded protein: CASSLLVDTEAFF.

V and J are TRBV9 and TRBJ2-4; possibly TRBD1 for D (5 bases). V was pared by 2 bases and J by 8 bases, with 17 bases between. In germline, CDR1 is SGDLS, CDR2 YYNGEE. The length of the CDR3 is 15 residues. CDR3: CASSVQGAVRDIQYF. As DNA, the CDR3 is TGTGCCAGCAGCGTCCAGGGTGCGGTTAGGGACATTCAGTACTTC.

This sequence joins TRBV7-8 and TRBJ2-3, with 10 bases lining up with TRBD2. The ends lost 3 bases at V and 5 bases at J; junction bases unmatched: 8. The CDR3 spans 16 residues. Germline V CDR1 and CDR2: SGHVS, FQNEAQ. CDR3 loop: CASSLLNLAGEDTQYF. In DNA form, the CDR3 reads TGTGCCAGCAGCTTGTTAAATCTAGCGGGAGAAGATACGCAGTATTTT.